Sequencing of this TCR beta chain was carried out in a study of vaccination and CD4 T cells after COVID-19. For this clonotype: As yet, its antigen is unknown.

CDR3 length: 15 amino acids. Germline V gene sequence: CDR1 DFQATT, CDR2 SNEGSKA (reference sequence). J lost 4 bases, V lost 5 bases, and 11 bases had no gene match. Points from the study as a whole: In convalescent patients, a median 86.3% of post-vaccine SARS-CoV-2-reactive clones appeared only after vaccination.

Treatment in this sample: approximately 9-day PBMC culture with coronavirus spike peptide pools or control peptides (ViraFEST assay). Cultured CD4+ T-cell DNA underwent Oncomine TCR Beta short-read sequencing. DNA came from CD4+ T cells after culture. In TCRdb, the PCR reads were re-called with MiXCR into one record per CDR3 protein. Of 13,000 to 15,000 distinct CDR3 sequences in the sample, 25% to 35% were seen once. The TCR was taken from a human donor with COVID-19. Sequencing was performed on cultured CD4+ T cells from blood. The V call is TRBV20-1, the J call TRBJ2-5; 9 bases fit TRBD2. For the CDR3, the DNA is TGCAGTGCTCTGCCCCGGACTAGCGTGTTAGAGACCCAGTACTTC. It is translated as CSALPRTSVLETQYF.